This T cell receptor (beta chain) was identified in a study of blood T cell repertoires in COVID-19. Across the whole study: The analysed material was cDNA or gDNA that came from T cells, B-cell-depleted T cells, or PBMCs.

Per germline, CDR1 LGHNT and CDR2 FRNRAP. The V and J ends lost 0 bases and 7 bases, in that order; junction bases with no gene match: 10. The CDR3 is 16 residues long. A Seattle source enrolled patients during active infection and followed them longitudinally. Original data processing: Amplified reference gene primers provided the basis for estimating nucleated cell counts. Clones were read by immunoSEQ multiplex PCR, and TCRdb kept only the in-frame ones, dropping some. D and trimming were read from the DNA, whereas the V and J calls and clone size are those reported in that table. The sample yields hundreds of thousands of clones, 80% to 90% seen once. This clone was detected once.

J is TRBJ2-7 and V is TRBV12-5, with 9 positions matching TRBD1. Input material: peripheral blood. The source of this sequence is a man between 18 and 35 years old with COVID-19, enrolled during active disease. The CDR3 DNA follows: TGTGCTAGTGGTTTGGTCCGGGACAGGGCGTCTGAAGAGCAGTACTTC. Amino acids: CASGLVRDRASEEQYF.